These 9 T cell receptor beta chains were sequenced from one sample in a study of OX40 agonist ivuxolimab in advanced cancers. TCRdb's table, derived via immunoSEQ multiplex PCR, lists solely in-frame clones and lacks some. The sample yields 14,000 or so clones, approximately 80% seen once. The sequencing used CD4+ or CD8+ T cells sorted from blood, collected in a trial of the OX40 agonist ivuxolimab. The receptor source for this set is an adult with an advanced solid tumor such as melanoma, head and neck, liver or kidney cancer.

The rearrangement links TRBV6-5 to TRBJ2-3, with 8 bases identical to TRBD1. The V segment lost 0 bases and the J segment 4 bases; nucleotides outside the gene matches: 6. Germline CDR1 and CDR2: MNHEY and SVGAGI. CDR3 length: 16 amino acids. The CDR3 DNA sequence: TGTGCCAGCAGTTACTCGCAGGGGGCGGGTGCAGATACGCAGTATTTT. Its translation is CASSYSQGAGADTQYF.

The chain uses TRBV7-9 and TRBJ2-4; unclear D gene. Germline V gene sequence: CDR1 SEHNR, CDR2 FQNEAQ (reference sequence). The CDR3 loop spans 14 amino acids. Trimming removed 3 bases at V and 1 base at J, with 7 bases between. The CDR3 coding sequence is TGTGCCAGCAGCTTCCTGGGGGCCAAAAACATTCAGTACTTC. The encoded protein is CASSFLGAKNIQYF. The variable domain in full, completed from reference TRBV7-9 and TRBJ2-4, reads DTGVSQNPRHKITKRGQNVTFRCDPISEHNRLYWYRQTLGQGPEFLTYFQNEAQLEKSRLLSDRFSAERPKGSFSTLEIQRTEQGDSAMYLCASSFLGAKNIQYFGAGTRLSVL.

The rearrangement joins TRBV7-9 to TRBJ2-7; D assignment may be TRBD1 or TRBD2 (6 bases each). The CDR3 totals 14 residues. Looked up from germline, CDR1 is SEHNR and CDR2 is FQNEAQ (reference sequence). V was clipped by 5 bases and J by 7 bases, with 18 bases between them. In nucleotides, the CDR3 is TGTGCCAGCAGCGCCCCGGGGGCGCCGTGGGAGCAGTACTTC. Its protein is CASSAPGAPWEQYF.

This chain links TRBV4-3 with TRBJ2-1; 8 positions agree with TRBD2. This CDR3 spans 15 amino acids. The germline V gene encodes CDR1 LGHNA and CDR2 YSLEER. The V segment lost 0 bases and the J segment 5 bases; nucleotides outside the gene matches: 3. Here the CDR3 DNA reads TGCGCCAGCAGCCAAGATTGGCGGGGGGACAATGAGCAGTTCTTC. Amino acid sequence: CASSQDWRGDNEQFF.

The chain links TRBV7-9 to TRBJ1-6, with 8 bases matching TRBD1. The CDR3 consists of 14 residues. V was clipped by 5 bases and J by 9 bases; unmatched bases: 6. Germline V gene sequence: CDR1 SEHNR, CDR2 FQNEAQ (reference sequence). In DNA, the CDR3 is TGTGCCAGCAGCCCGGGACAGGAGATTTCACCCCTCCACTTT. Encoded protein: CASSPGQEISPLHF.

The J gene is TRBJ2-7, the V gene TRBV13, with a possible D match to TRBD1 (6 bases). The CDR3 covers 14 residues. Germline V gene sequence: CDR1 PRHDT, CDR2 FYEKMQ (reference sequence). V was trimmed by 1 base and J by 2 bases, leaving 9 bases between them. CDR3 amino acids: CASSLAGAPYEQYF. The CDR3 DNA follows: TGTGCCAGCAGCTTAGCAGGGGCTCCCTACGAGCAGTACTTC.

The J gene is TRBJ2-1, the V gene TRBV19; 8 nucleotides match TRBD2. Unmatched junction bases numbered 7, after V lost 7 bases and J lost 5 bases. Per the germline V gene, CDR1 is LNHDA and CDR2 is SQIVND (reference sequence). This CDR3 spans 14 amino acids. The CDR3 is CASKASGLNNEQFF. DNA for the CDR3: TGTGCCAGTAAGGCTAGCGGGTTAAACAATGAGCAGTTCTTC.

The chain recombines TRBV6-5 with TRBJ1-2, with TRBD1 matching over 7 bases. In germline, CDR1 is MNHEY, CDR2 SVGAGI. Losses at the gene ends were 5 bases for V and 6 bases for J; bases not matched to a gene: 6. The CDR3 contains 13 residues. CDR3 loop: CASSPTGVHGYTF. The DNA of the CDR3 is TGTGCCAGCAGTCCTACAGGGGTCCATGGCTACACCTTC.

V and J are TRBV9 and TRBJ2-3; 11 nucleotides align to TRBD1. V shed 0 bases and J 4 bases; nucleotides not matched to a gene: 4. Germline CDR1 is SGDLS and CDR2 is YYNGEE. This CDR3 spans 16 amino acids. The CDR3 loop is CASSVAGQGEADTQYF. The CDR3 DNA sequence: TGTGCCAGCAGCGTAGCGGGACAGGGGGAAGCAGATACGCAGTATTTT.